This T cell receptor beta chain was captured in a study of blood T cell repertoires in COVID-19. Whole-study context: Acute and convalescent COVID-19 samples came from the United States, Italy and Spain. PBMCs, B-cell-depleted T cells, or T cells provided the cDNA or gDNA that made up the material.

This clone was observed once. As processed by the authors: Amplification with reference gene primers provided the estimates of nucleated cell counts. Assay used: immunoSEQ multiplex PCR; TCRdb lists only in-frame clones, some missing. V, J and clone size derive from that table, while D and trimming were established from the DNA sequence. The sample has 25,000 to 30,000 clones; 70% to 90% are singletons. The ends were cut back, 3 bases at V and 5 bases at J, with 11 bases in the middle. This CDR3 comprises 14 residues. From germline, CDR1 is SGHDT and CDR2 YYEEEE. Sequenced sample: peripheral blood. This chain links TRBV5-6 with TRBJ1-4; the D gene is possibly TRBD1 (6 bases). This sequence was found in a human donor in a cohort sampled during active COVID-19. The donor label of this sample is uncertain. CDR3 loop: CASSSDRNNEKLFF. CDR3 bases: TGTGCCAGCAGCTCCGACAGGAACAATGAAAAACTGTTTTTT.